The present T cell receptor beta chain was sequenced within a study of blood T cell repertoires in COVID-19. Study as a whole: Some COVID-19 samples were acute and others convalescent; all came from the United States, Italy and Spain. From T cells, B-cell-depleted T cells, or PBMCs came the material, which was cDNA or gDNA.

Study processing details: Estimates of nucleated cell counts were drawn from the amplification of reference gene primers. Assay: immunoSEQ multiplex PCR; the TCRdb copy retains only in-frame clones and omits some. V and J calls plus clone size are reproduced from that table; the DNA served to infer D and trimming. Of about 220,000 clones in the sample, about 83% were seen once. CDR1 is MDHEN, CDR2 SYDVKM, per germline. The CDR3 length is 15 residues. The V gene lost 5 bases and the J gene lost 9 bases, with 20 bases spanning the gap. This TCR came from a woman aged 40 to 50 with active or convalescent COVID-19. The sequenced material came from peripheral blood. This chain connects TRBV28 to TRBJ1-3, with D tentatively TRBD1 (6 bases). The CDR3 nucleotides read TGTGCCAGCAGTATTCGGACAGCCCCGGGGACCACCATATATTTT. Protein sequence: CASSIRTAPGTTIYF.